What follows are 28 T cell receptor beta chains derived from one specimen sequenced in a study of PD-1 blockade in mismatch repair-deficient tumors. The assay was immunoSEQ multiplex PCR, and TCRdb's table has in-frame clones only and misses some. In the table there are 39,000 or so clones, 75% to 90% of which are singletons. The sample was PBMCs, taken roughly 40 weeks after starting pembrolizumab. The receptors were gathered from an adult with mismatch repair-deficient cancer.

The chain joins TRBV9 to TRBJ1-2; no firm D call. Germline CDR1 SGDLS, CDR2 YYNGEE. Trimming took 0 bases from V and 7 from J, leaving 10 bases between them. The CDR3 loop spans 13 amino acids. Here the CDR3 DNA reads TGTGCCAGCAGCGTAGGCCCCGAGCTTGGCTACACCTTC. Amino acids: CASSVGPELGYTF.

The table lists this clone with a few counts. This chain connects TRBV2 to TRBJ1-5; TRBD1 matches at 8 bases. Germline loops: CDR1 SNHLY, CDR2 FYNNEI. This CDR3 comprises 16 residues. J lost 4 bases, V lost 6 bases, and 11 bases had no gene match. Written as DNA, the CDR3 is TGTGCCAGCAGCGACAGGGGAGGATATTCAAATCAGCCCCAGCATTTT. Translated, it gives CASSDRGGYSNQPQHF.

This chain connects TRBV6-5 to TRBJ1-5; possibly TRBD1 for D (5 bases). This CDR3 spans 15 amino acids. Deletions cut 2 bases from V and 6 bases from J, with 14 bases between. The germline gives CDR1 MNHEY, CDR2 SVGAGI. CDR3 sequence reads: CASSYTYTGGQPQHF. The CDR3 DNA reads as TGTGCCAGCAGTTACACGTATACGGGGGGTCAGCCCCAGCATTTT.

This clone showed up just a few times. The chain is built from TRBV2 and TRBJ2-7, with 9 bases identical to TRBD1. Germline values: CDR1 SNHLY, CDR2 FYNNEI. With V trimmed by 8 bases and J by 3 bases, 5 bases remained unmatched. The CDR3 extends over 13 amino acids. CDR3 sequence: CASYGQGIYEQYF. The CDR3 DNA reads TGTGCCAGCTATGGACAGGGGATCTACGAGCAGTACTTC.

This rearrangement joins TRBV2 to TRBJ2-3; 8 bases fit TRBD2. Germline V gene data show CDR1 as SNHLY and CDR2 as FYNNEI. The CDR3 covers 16 residues. The trim removed 5 bases at V and 4 bases at J, leaving 11 bases unmatched. CDR3 residues: CASSREAAGVADTQYF. As DNA, the CDR3 is TGTGCCAGCAGTAGGGAAGCAGCGGGAGTTGCAGATACGCAGTATTTT.

The chain combines TRBV25-1 with TRBJ1-5; 7 nucleotides align to TRBD1. This CDR3 has 13 residues. The V and J ends lost 11 bases and 6 bases, in that order; junction bases with no gene match: 10. Germline CDR1 reads MGHDK; CDR2 reads SYGVNS. Here the CDR3 DNA reads TGTGCCTCGAAGGGGGCGCAGGGTCAGCCCCAGCATTTT. This translates into CASKGAQGQPQHF.

V is TRBV12-5 and J is TRBJ1-2; D possibly corresponds to TRBD1 (6 bases). V lost 2 bases and J lost 6, with 10 bases in between. The length of the CDR3 is 13 residues. CDR1 is LGHNT and CDR2 is FRNRAP in the germline V gene. The CDR3 protein is CASGLMAGDGYTF. The CDR3 DNA follows: TGTGCTAGTGGTTTGATGGCAGGGGATGGCTACACCTTC.

J is TRBJ2-2 and V is TRBV15, with TRBD1 matching over 8 bases. CDR3 size: 15 residues. Germline V gene sequence: CDR1 LNHNV, CDR2 YYDKDF (reference sequence). V dropped 5 bases and J dropped 1; count of bases not matched to a gene: 3. This CDR3 reads CATSRGQVNTGELFF. CDR3 bases: TGTGCCACCAGCCGGGGACAGGTGAACACCGGGGAGCTGTTTTTT.

This clone was seen once. The V and J genes are TRBV6-5 and TRBJ1-1; D uncertain. Germline assignment: CDR1 MNHEY and CDR2 SVGAGI. This CDR3 spans 13 amino acids. V lost 10 bases and J lost 0, with 12 bases in between. The CDR3 DNA reads TGTGCCACCTACGATACCGTGAACACTGAAGCTTTCTTT. Amino acids: CATYDTVNTEAFF.

The chain joins TRBV19 to TRBJ2-1, with 8 bases identical to TRBD2. The ends lost 0 bases at V and 5 bases at J; junction bases unmatched: 12. The CDR3 extends over 18 amino acids. The V gene's germline CDR1 is LNHDA and CDR2 SQIVND (reference sequence). The CDR3 bases are TGTGCCAGTAGTATAGAATCTTCGAGGACTAGCTACCACAATGAGCAGTTCTTC. Translated, it gives CASSIESSRTSYHNEQFF.

The rearrangement joins TRBV10-2 to TRBJ1-2; 7 bases are shared with TRBD1. Germline CDR1 reads WSHSY; CDR2 reads SAAADI. CDR3 size: 16 residues. V lost 0 bases, J lost 4 bases, and 8 bases stayed unmatched. The chain's CDR3 is CASSESTMGQIYGYTF. The CDR3 DNA sequence: TGCGCCAGCAGTGAGTCGACTATGGGACAGATCTATGGCTACACCTTC.

This clone was seen a few times. This chain links TRBV28 with TRBJ2-7; 9 bases match TRBD2. Germline trimming cut 6 bases from V and 2 bases from J; bases unmatched to any gene: 11. CDR3 length: 16 residues. Germline CDR1 is MDHEN and CDR2 is SYDVKM. DNA of the CDR3: TGTGCCAGCAGACGGCGGGAGGGCTATCTAGCCTACGAGCAGTACTTC. Protein sequence: CASRRREGYLAYEQYF.

V and J are TRBV7-9 and TRBJ1-5; 10 bases match TRBD1. The V gene end was trimmed by 4 bases and the J gene end by 4 bases; junction bases not matched to a gene: 1. The CDR3 has 14 amino acids. Looked up from germline, CDR1 is SEHNR and CDR2 is FQNEAQ (reference sequence). The DNA of the CDR3 is TGTGCCAGCAGCTGGACAGGGGGGAATCAGCCCCAGCATTTT. Protein sequence: CASSWTGGNQPQHF.

V and J are TRBV5-1 and TRBJ2-7, with 8 bases identical to TRBD1. J was trimmed by 0 bases and V by 1 base; bases with no gene match: 3. Looked up from germline, CDR1 is SGHRS and CDR2 is YFSETQ. The CDR3 runs to 15 residues. CDR3 in amino acids: CASSLNRGTSYEQYF. The CDR3, as DNA: TGCGCCAGCAGCTTGAACAGGGGGACCTCCTACGAGCAGTACTTC.

This clone occurred once. The rearrangement joins TRBV21-1 to TRBJ2-3; the table names TRBD1, a call not compared with the DNA. TRBV21-1 is a pseudogene segment. The CDR3 has 11 amino acids. The CDR3 sequence: CAIQGADTQYF. CDR3 nucleotides: TGTGCTATTCAGGGGGCAGATACGCAGTATTTT.

The table lists this clone with a count of one. The chain has TRBV29-1 and TRBJ2-7; 11 bases align to TRBD1. CDR3 length: 14 amino acids. V was clipped by 4 bases and J by 2 bases; unmatched bases: 4. The germline gives CDR1 SQVTM, CDR2 ANQGSEA. This chain's CDR3 is CSVAGQGGTYEQYF. DNA for the CDR3: TGCAGCGTTGCGGGACAGGGGGGGACCTACGAGCAGTACTTC.

The V and J genes are TRBV2 and TRBJ2-5, with TRBD1 identical over 9 bases. The CDR3 runs to 14 residues. CDR1 is SNHLY and CDR2 is FYNNEI in the germline V gene. V lost 4 bases to trimming and J lost 7 bases; unmatched junction nucleotides: 7. CDR3 sequence reads: CASSASGTGRTQYF. In DNA, the CDR3 is TGTGCCAGCAGTGCTTCCGGGACAGGGAGGACCCAGTACTTC.

The rearrangement uses TRBV7-9 and TRBJ1-1, with 8 bases fitting TRBD1. V lost 1 base to trimming and J lost 4 bases; unmatched junction nucleotides: 2. The CDR3 is 14 amino acids. Germline CDR1 reads SEHNR; CDR2 reads FQNEAQ (reference sequence). Written as DNA, the CDR3 is TGTGCCAGCAGCTTAGGACAGGGGCGCACTGAAGCTTTCTTT. This gives the protein CASSLGQGRTEAFF.

The V call is TRBV11-2, the J call TRBJ1-1; a weak D match, TRBD1 (6 bases). Between the trimmed V and J ends, which lost 5 bases and 7 bases, there was a span of 14 bases. The germline V gene encodes CDR1 SGHAT and CDR2 FQNNGV. The CDR3 covers 13 residues. CDR3 protein: CASSVSTGIEAFF. CDR3 sequence (DNA): TGTGCCAGCAGCGTAAGTACAGGGATTGAAGCTTTCTTT.

V and J are TRBV21-1 and TRBJ2-3; TRBD1 was called by the table and not checked on the DNA. TRBV21-1 is assigned pseudogene status. This CDR3 is built from 15 residues. The CDR3, as DNA: TGTGCCAGCAGACCGACAGGGACCACCACAGATACGCAGTATTTT. This sequence encodes CASRPTGTTTDTQYF.

The chain employs TRBV7-2 and TRBJ2-7; 10 positions match TRBD1. From germline, CDR1 is SGHTA and CDR2 FQGNSA. The CDR3 consists of 14 residues. Trimming took 4 bases from V and 4 from J; bases not matched to a gene: 4. Written as DNA, the CDR3 is TGTGCCAGCAGCTCTCGGACAGGGGGGTACGAGCAGTACTTC. Its protein is CASSSRTGGYEQYF.

The V gene is TRBV29-1, the J gene TRBJ2-2; the match to TRBD1 covers 7 bases. The ends lost 7 bases at V and 3 bases at J; junction bases unmatched: 5. This CDR3 spans 13 amino acids. CDR1 is SQVTM, CDR2 ANQGSEA, per germline. The CDR3 nucleotides are TGCAGCGCAAGGGACAGTTACACCGGGGAGCTGTTTTTT. Its translation: CSARDSYTGELFF.

The V call is TRBV7-9, the J call TRBJ2-7; 7 nucleotides match TRBD2. The germline gives CDR1 SEHNR, CDR2 FQNEAQ (reference sequence). The trim removed 5 bases at V and 4 bases at J, leaving 14 bases unmatched. CDR3 length equals 16 residues. As DNA, the CDR3 is TGTGCCAGCAGCCAAAGGGGTGCTAGCGGTTCTTACGAGCAGTACTTC. It codes for CASSQRGASGSYEQYF.

This clone is a singleton in its sample. This chain links TRBV25-1 with TRBJ2-1, with TRBD2 matching 12 bases. The CDR3 runs to 14 residues. V was pared by 8 bases and J by 8 bases, with 7 bases of the junction left unmatched. Germline V gives CDR1 MGHDK, CDR2 SYGVNS. The CDR3 loop is CASETSGRIDEQFF. The CDR3, as DNA: TGTGCCAGCGAAACTAGCGGGAGGATCGATGAGCAGTTCTTC.

The chain uses TRBV15 and TRBJ2-2, with D possibly TRBD2 on 6 matching bases. Germline values: CDR1 LNHNV, CDR2 YYDKDF (reference sequence). The V end lost 1 base, the J end lost 3 bases, and 9 bases lay between the germline ends. There are 15 residues in the CDR3. The CDR3 reads CATSRGGLHTGELFF. For the CDR3, the DNA is TGTGCCACCAGCAGAGGGGGACTCCACACCGGGGAGCTGTTTTTT.

This clone was counted a single time. The rearrangement uses TRBV29-1 and TRBJ1-2; 10 bases are shared with TRBD1. Unmatched junction bases numbered 7, after V lost 0 bases and J lost 3 bases. The CDR3 is made up of 16 amino acids. CDR1 is SQVTM, CDR2 ANQGSEA, per germline. CDR3 amino acids: CSVEDRRGTGDYGYTF. In DNA form, the CDR3 reads TGCAGCGTTGAAGATCGCCGAGGGACAGGGGACTATGGCTACACCTTC.

The table lists this clone with a few counts. The chain joins TRBV10-1 to TRBJ2-6; 11 nucleotides align to TRBD1. V shed 3 bases and J 0 bases; nucleotides not matched to a gene: 13. The CDR3 consists of 21 residues. CDR1 and CDR2 (germline): WNHNN, SYGVQD (reference sequence). As DNA, the CDR3 is TGCGCCAGCAGTGACAACCGGGACAGGGGGGTTAAGTGCTCTGGGGCCAACGTCCTGACTTTC. Translating it yields CASSDNRDRGVKCSGANVLTF.

The chain employs TRBV7-6 and TRBJ1-3, with D possibly matching TRBD1 (5 bases). CDR3 length: 15 residues. Germline CDR1 SGHVS, CDR2 FNYEAQ. The V end was cut by 0 bases, the J end by 3 bases, with 9 bases between. This CDR3 is CASSLAGVFGNTIYF. The DNA for the CDR3 is TGTGCCAGCAGCTTAGCAGGGGTTTTTGGAAACACCATATATTTT.